This TCR beta chain was profiled in a study of T cell responses to AZD1222 COVID-19 vaccine. Study results and limitations: Vaccination with two AZD1222 doses was followed by a rise in Spike-specific TCR breadth and depth. Samples come after the peak T cell response, not at day 14. White British ancestry dominated among donors, who included more females, and clonal diversity was possibly underestimated.

Worth noting for this clone: Its antigen is undetermined.

Profiling relied on immunoSEQ multiplex PCR, and the TCRdb table lists in-frame clones only, not all of them. The top ten hold under 14% of the sample, which has over 75,000 clones, 87% seen once. Germline assignment: CDR1 LGHDT and CDR2 YNNKEL (reference sequence). V lost 2 bases and J 2 bases, leaving 12 bases between the germline ends. This CDR3 is built from 15 residues. The source was peripheral blood, collected 28 days after the second AZD1222 dose. The sequence was collected from an adult who received the AZD1222 COVID-19 vaccine. The V call is TRBV3-1 (or the pseudogene TRBV3-2), the J call TRBJ1-2; D ambiguous. CDR3 nucleotide sequence: TGTGCCAGCAGCCAACGGGCGCGGAGAAACTATGGCTACACCTTC. Residues: CASSQRARRNYGYTF.